Following are 26 T cell receptor beta chains from one sample sequenced in a study of cytomegalovirus exposure and HLA in healthy donors. The PCR was carried out with 60 Vbeta primers and 13 Jbeta primers. Libraries were prepared by immunoSEQ multiplex PCR; TCRdb keeps only in-frame clonotypes and omits some of them. Of about 200,000 clones listed, around 75% were seen once; the top ten hold around 1.9%. What was sequenced was PBMCs. All receptors derive from a woman aged 25 to 39 in good health and CMV-seronegative.

This chain connects TRBV7-6 to TRBJ1-4; a possible D gene is TRBD1 (5 bases). Germline loops: CDR1 SGHVS, CDR2 FNYEAQ. Trimming took 5 bases from V and 7 from J, leaving 17 bases between them. CDR3 length equals 15 residues. The CDR3 here is CASSRMGQKGEKLFF. For the CDR3, the DNA is TGTGCCAGCAGCCGTATGGGGCAGAAGGGTGAAAAACTGTTTTTT.

V gene TRBV27 combines with J gene TRBJ2-3; maybe TRBD2 (5 bases). Germline V lookup: CDR1 MNHEY, CDR2 SMNVEV (reference sequence). The CDR3 runs to 14 residues. Trimming left V 5 bases short and J 2 bases short, with 11 bases between. The CDR3 nucleotides are TGTGCCAGCAGTGCCGGACTTAACACAGATACGCAGTATTTT. This sequence encodes CASSAGLNTDTQYF.

This sequence joins TRBV5-5 and TRBJ2-7, with D possibly matching TRBD2 (5 bases). V lost 4 bases and J 0 bases, leaving 11 bases between the germline ends. Germline-derived CDR1 and CDR2 are SGHKS and YYEKEE (reference sequence). CDR3 size: 14 residues. The CDR3 region is CASSVVGSSYEQYF. The CDR3 DNA reads TGTGCCAGCAGCGTGGTGGGGAGCTCCTACGAGCAGTACTTC.

V and J are TRBV5-1 and TRBJ1-5; D may be TRBD1 (5 bases). This CDR3 spans 16 amino acids. From germline, CDR1 is SGHRS and CDR2 YFSETQ. Trimming stripped 1 base from V and 0 bases from J, with 11 bases between. The chain's CDR3 is CASSLTGGNSNQPQHF. The CDR3 DNA is TGCGCCAGCAGCTTGACCGGGGGGAATAGCAATCAGCCCCAGCATTTT.

The rearrangement joins TRBV5-1 to TRBJ1-3; 9 bases match TRBD1. The CDR3 has 17 amino acids. Germline values: CDR1 SGHRS, CDR2 YFSETQ. Trimming at V came to 7 bases and at J to 5 bases, leaving 16 bases not matched to a gene. CDR3 region: CASAQGLGGQGRNTIYF. DNA for the CDR3: TGCGCCAGCGCCCAAGGTCTAGGGGGACAGGGAAGAAACACCATATATTTT.

J is TRBJ2-7 and V is TRBV6-1; TRBD2 might be the D (5 bases). The CDR3 has 15 residues. The germline CDR1 and CDR2 sequences are MNHNS and SASEGT. Trimming shortened V by 4 bases and J by 4 bases, and 17 bases separated the two germline ends. In nucleotides, the CDR3 is TGTGCCAGCAGTGTCCATACATCGCGGGCGTACGAGCAGTACTTC. Amino acids: CASSVHTSRAYEQYF.

V and J are TRBV2 and TRBJ2-5; 7 bases are a match to TRBD1. CDR3 length equals 15 residues. V was pared by 7 bases and J by 5 bases, with 13 bases of the junction left unmatched. Germline V gene lookup returns CDR1 SNHLY and CDR2 FYNNEI. DNA for the CDR3: TGTGCCAGCAAAGCAGCACAAGGGGGCTGGGAGACCCAGTACTTC. It is translated as CASKAAQGGWETQYF.

This chain connects TRBV6-1 to TRBJ1-2; tentative D call: TRBD1 (5 bases). This CDR3 has 13 residues. Germline CDR1 MNHNS, CDR2 SASEGT. Trimming removed 7 bases at V and 4 bases at J, with 13 bases between. The CDR3 nucleotides are TGTGCCAGCACCGCAGGGTTGAGCTATGGCTACACCTTC. This translates into CASTAGLSYGYTF.

The rearrangement joins TRBV9 to TRBJ1-3; perhaps TRBD1 as D (6 bases). V gave up 1 base and J gave up 0 bases, with 8 bases separating them. CDR3 length: 15 amino acids. CDR1 is SGDLS, CDR2 YYNGEE, per germline. The CDR3 spells CASSVQGHSGNTIYF. The CDR3 bases are TGTGCCAGCAGCGTACAGGGACACTCTGGAAACACCATATATTTT.

The chain combines TRBV2 with TRBJ1-5; TRBD1 is a possible D gene (5 bases). Germline values: CDR1 SNHLY, CDR2 FYNNEI. The V gene lost 4 bases and the J gene lost 3 bases, with 10 bases spanning the gap. The CDR3 consists of 14 residues. This CDR3 reads CASSGQISNQPQHF. CDR3 DNA: TGTGCCAGCAGTGGACAGATCTCCAATCAGCCCCAGCATTTT. The full variable domain, rest sourced from reference TRBV2 and TRBJ1-5, is EPEVTQTPSHQVTQMGQEVILRCVPISNHLYFYWYRQILGQKVEFLVSFYNNEISEKSEIFDDQFSVERPDGSNFTLKIRSTKLEDSAMYFCASSGQISNQPQHFGDGTRLSIL.

V gene TRBV11-2 combines with J gene TRBJ2-5, with D possibly matching TRBD1 (6 bases). The end of the DNA is better explained by TRBJ2-7, so the J call may be wrong. Germline V gene sequence: CDR1 SGHAT, CDR2 FQNNGV. The CDR3 totals 13 residues. The CDR3 region has the DNA TGTGCCAGCCGGGCAGGGGAGAATAACGAGCAGTACTTC. Amino acid sequence: CASRAGENNEQYF.

This clone was seen only a few times. This rearrangement joins TRBV11-1 to TRBJ2-3; 7 positions match TRBD1. Germline values: CDR1 SGHAT, CDR2 FQDESV (reference sequence). With 6 bases clipped from V and 2 bases from J, the junction kept 8 bases outside the gene matches. CDR3 size: 15 residues. The CDR3 sequence: CASRLQGLDTDTQYF. Here the CDR3 DNA reads TGTGCCAGCAGGCTACAGGGGCTGGACACAGATACGCAGTATTTT.

DNA for the CDR3: TGTGCCAGCAGCTTGTTTTCAGTTGGTGGTTACGAGCAGTACTTC. Amino acids: CASSLFSVGGYEQYF. V usage is TRBV5-8 and J usage is TRBJ2-7, with no clear D. The CDR3 runs 15 residues. Per the germline V gene, CDR1 is SGHTS and CDR2 is YDEGEE. The ends were cut back, 1 base at V and 4 bases at J, with 15 bases in the middle.

This rearrangement joins TRBV5-5 to TRBJ2-3; 8 bases match TRBD2. The length of the CDR3 is 15 residues. V lost 0 bases to trimming and J lost 4 bases; unmatched junction nucleotides: 4. The germline V gene has CDR1 SGHKS and CDR2 YYEKEE (reference sequence). CDR3 nucleotide sequence: TGTGCCAGCAGCTTGGGACTAGCGCGTTCAGATACGCAGTATTTT. Translation gives CASSLGLARSDTQYF.

The chain links TRBV7-6 to TRBJ1-1; D uncertain. Germline V lookup: CDR1 SGHVS, CDR2 FNYEAQ. Trimming stripped 1 base from V and 3 bases from J, with 12 bases between. CDR3 length: 15 residues. CDR3 DNA: TGTGCCAGCAGCTTAGGGGCCGCGGGGTACACTGAAGCTTTCTTT. Its protein product is CASSLGAAGYTEAFF.

V is TRBV6-5 and J is TRBJ2-7; D remains ambiguous. Germline assignment: CDR1 MNHEY and CDR2 SVGAGI. The CDR3 has 15 amino acids. V was trimmed by 2 bases and J by 3 bases, leaving 14 bases between them. This CDR3 is CASSYGGAGLYEQYF. The DNA for the CDR3 is TGTGCCAGCAGTTACGGTGGAGCCGGCCTCTACGAGCAGTACTTC.

V usage is TRBV27 and J usage is TRBJ2-1; 7 bases align to TRBD1. V lost 5 bases, J lost 14 bases, and 9 bases stayed unmatched. This CDR3 is built from 12 residues. In germline, CDR1 is MNHEY, CDR2 SMNVEV (reference sequence). The CDR3 is CASSPPTGKKFF. DNA of the CDR3: TGTGCCAGCAGTCCTCCGACAGGGAAGAAGTTCTTC.

Written as DNA, the CDR3 is TGTGCCAGCAGCGCGAGGCAGGGGGATGAAAAACTGTTTTTT. Its protein product is CASSARQGDEKLFF. This chain uses TRBV5-4 with TRBJ1-4; the match to TRBD1 covers 7 bases. V was pared by 4 bases and J by 6 bases, with 6 bases of the junction left unmatched. CDR1 is SGHNT and CDR2 is YYREEE in the germline V gene (reference sequence). The CDR3 sequence is 14 residues long.

V and J are TRBV18 and TRBJ2-7; tentative D call: TRBD1 (5 bases). Germline V gene data show CDR1 as KGHSH and CDR2 as LQKENI. The CDR3 is made up of 13 amino acids. V lost 1 base and J lost 3, with 7 bases in between. The CDR3: CASSPQGNYEQYF. The CDR3 DNA reads as TGTGCCAGCTCACCACAGGGGAACTACGAGCAGTACTTC. Variable domain in full (rest from reference TRBV18 and TRBJ2-7): NAGVMQNPRHLVRRRGQEARLRCSPMKGHSHVYWYRQLPEEGLKFMVYLQKENIIDESGMPKERFSAEFPKEGPSILRIQQVVRGDSAAYFCASSPQGNYEQYFGPGTRLTVT.

This chain uses TRBV19 with TRBJ2-7; 8 nucleotides line up with TRBD2. V was pared by 4 bases and J by 4 bases, with 6 bases of the junction left unmatched. The CDR3 is 14 amino acids. Germline loops: CDR1 LNHDA, CDR2 SQIVND (reference sequence). The CDR3 here is CASSTAAGGYEQYF. The CDR3 DNA is TGTGCCAGTAGTACCGCCGCGGGGGGATACGAGCAGTACTTC.

The DNA of the CDR3 is TGTGCCAGCAGCTCCTCCCTTGACCCCCAGGGGGGACTCACCGGGGAGCTGTTTTTT. Translated: CASSSSLDPQGGLTGELFF. The chain joins TRBV13 to TRBJ2-2, with a tentative D call TRBD1 (7 bases). This CDR3 comprises 19 residues. With 4 bases removed from V and 4 bases from J, the gap between germline ends came to 25 bases. Germline values: CDR1 PRHDT, CDR2 FYEKMQ (reference sequence).

This sequence joins TRBV15 and TRBJ2-7, with D perhaps TRBD1 (5 bases). The length of the CDR3 is 13 residues. Trimming removed 2 bases at V and 7 bases at J, with 12 bases between. CDR1 LNHNV and CDR2 YYDKDF come from the germline V gene (reference sequence). Here the CDR3 reads CATSRSAPGEQYF. Here the CDR3 DNA reads TGTGCCACCAGCAGATCTGCTCCAGGGGAGCAGTACTTC.

The chain has TRBV5-8 and TRBJ1-5; no reliable D call. Germline V CDR1 and CDR2: SGHTS, YDEGEE. V lost 0 bases to trimming and J lost 4 bases, with 11 bases between them. This CDR3 comprises 15 residues. DNA of the CDR3: TGTGCCAGCAGCTTGGATCGTCGGTGGAATCAGCCCCAGCATTTT. Encoded protein: CASSLDRRWNQPQHF.

The genes are TRBV14 and TRBJ1-6, with 8 bases fitting TRBD1. This CDR3 region has 14 residues. CDR1 and CDR2 from the germline V gene are SGHDN and FVKESK. V was pared by 4 bases and J by 9 bases, with 5 bases of the junction left unmatched. DNA of the CDR3: TGTGCCAGCAGCCGTAATGACAGGGGTTCACCCCTCCACTTT. Translation gives CASSRNDRGSPLHF.

The chain recombines TRBV5-6 with TRBJ2-5; the D gene is possibly TRBD2 (5 bases). Matching the DNA end better, TRBJ2-7 makes the J call doubtful. Per the germline V gene, CDR1 is SGHDT and CDR2 is YYEEEE. This CDR3 is built from 17 residues. The CDR3 DNA sequence: TGTGCCAGCAGCTTGGGTGGTGGGCTAGCATATTACTACGAGCAGTACTTC. Translated: CASSLGGGLAYYYEQYF.

The rearrangement uses TRBV6-1 and TRBJ2-7; no definite D call. Trimming shortened V by 5 bases and J by 3 bases, and 17 bases separated the two germline ends. The CDR3 extends over 15 amino acids. Germline-derived CDR1 and CDR2 are MNHNS and SASEGT. Written as DNA, the CDR3 is TGTGCCAGCAGTCAGAGGTCGCGACCCCTCTACGAGCAGTACTTC. Amino acid sequence: CASSQRSRPLYEQYF.